This T cell receptor (beta chain) was sequenced for a study of CD4 T cells in relation to SARS-CoV-2 and coronaviruses. In the study overall: ViraFEST: approximately 10-day antigen culture of PBMCs, then TCR beta CDR3 sequencing.

Findings and limits, study-wide: In roughly two thirds of donors, memory CD4+ clonotypes crossrecognized SARS-CoV-2 and at least one common cold coronavirus spike.

Assay used: immunoSEQ multiplex PCR; TCRdb lists only in-frame clones, some missing. This table holds 24,000 or so clones, 70% to 80% found once. On this clone itself: Its specificity is not known.

Trimming removed 2 bases from V and 9 bases from J, with 11 bases in between. Germline V lookup: CDR1 LGHDT, CDR2 YNNKEL (reference sequence). CDR3 length: 14 residues. Before the COVID-19 pandemic, during about 2010-2018, CD4+ T cells were taken from unexposed donors. After nine to ten days of culture, CD4+ T cells were isolated. Unexposed-donor CD4+ T cells were probed with SARS-CoV-2 S/N and four cold-coronavirus spikes, cells permitting. This receptor was taken from a human donor in good health. J is TRBJ1-6 and V is TRBV3-1 (or the pseudogene TRBV3-2); D call uncertain. The sample was CD4+ T cells from PBMCs, cultured in vitro. This CDR3 is CASSQSADGSPLHF. The CDR3 bases are TGTGCCAGCAGCCAATCGGCGGACGGTTCACCCCTCCACTTT.